This T cell receptor beta chain derives from a study of regulatory T cells in long-lasting Graves disease. This clonotype was seen many times. Time point denoted: persistent/refractory GD, antithyroid drugs over 5 years with positive TRAb. With RNA extracted from PBMCs as input, the TCR library was made. Construction of the TCR beta libraries employed iRepertoire HTBI primers in conjunction with Arm-PCR of CDR3 regions. Via MiXCR, TCRdb re-called the multiplex PCR reads, giving one row per CDR3 protein. This table has about 470,000 distinct CDR3 sequences, 20% to 25% appearing once. The CDR3 is made up of 14 amino acids. Germline V gene sequence: CDR1 SGHTA, CDR2 FQGTGA. With 5 bases clipped from V and 3 bases from J, the junction kept 4 bases outside the gene matches.

The V gene is TRBV7-3, the J gene TRBJ1-5; 7 positions match TRBD1. The receptor's source is a female donor with Graves disease. The input for sequencing was peripheral blood mononuclear cells (PBMCs), taken when the disease was refractory, from a patient treated with antithyroid drugs. The CDR3 DNA follows: TGTGCCAGCAGCGGCGACAGGGTCAATCAGCCCCAGCATTTT. Translated: CASSGDRVNQPQHF.